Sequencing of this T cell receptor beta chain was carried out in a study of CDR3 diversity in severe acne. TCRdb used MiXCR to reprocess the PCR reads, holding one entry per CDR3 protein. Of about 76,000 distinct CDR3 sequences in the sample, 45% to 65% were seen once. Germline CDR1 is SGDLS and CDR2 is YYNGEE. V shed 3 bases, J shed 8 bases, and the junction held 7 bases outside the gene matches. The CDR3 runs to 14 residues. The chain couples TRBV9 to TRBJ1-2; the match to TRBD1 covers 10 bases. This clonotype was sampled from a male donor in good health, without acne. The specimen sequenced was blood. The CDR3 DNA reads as TGTGCCAGCAGCGCGCCGGGACAGGGGACCGGCTACACCTTC. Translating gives CASSAPGQGTGYTF.